Below, 28 T cell receptor beta chains from the same sample are listed, as sequenced in a study of T cells in Graves' hyperthyroidism and ophthalmopathy. RNA transcripts served as the template for amplifying TCR beta CDR3 regions. HTBI primers were employed in a first-round RT-PCR of the TCR CDR3. Via MiXCR, TCRdb re-called the multiplex PCR reads, giving one row per CDR3 protein. The data show roughly 38,000 distinct CDR3 sequences, with about 49% seen just once and approximately 6.2% held by the top ten. The source material was blood. The receptors were sampled from a woman in her 50s with Graves' hyperthyroidism that later progressed to Graves' ophthalmopathy.

At least ten counts were recorded for this clonotype. V is TRBV6-1 and J is TRBJ1-5; perhaps TRBD1 as D (5 bases). This CDR3 spans 15 amino acids. Germline V gene lookup returns CDR1 MNHNS and CDR2 SASEGT. Trimming left V 3 bases short and J 1 base short, with 10 bases between. The CDR3 is CASSEGGASNQPQHF. The CDR3 bases are TGTGCCAGCAGTGAGGGGGGTGCGAGCAATCAGCCCCAGCATTTT.

This clonotype was seen at least ten times. Compared with germline, one end of the junction differs, possibly owing to a read error. The chain recombines TRBV11-2 with TRBJ2-7, with 8 positions matching TRBD1. CDR1 and CDR2 (germline): SGHAT, FQNNGV. The CDR3 covers 17 residues. CDR3 coding DNA: TGTGCCAGCGGCTTAAAGAGAACACAGGGGGGCTCTTACGAGCAGTACTTC. It is translated as CASGLKRTQGGSYEQYF.

V usage is TRBV9 and J usage is TRBJ1-6; D gene ambiguous. Deletions cut 3 bases from V and 14 bases from J, with 21 bases between. The germline CDR1 and CDR2 sequences are SGDLS and YYNGEE. This CDR3 region has 15 residues. The CDR3 protein is CASSAVGYVKSALHF. The CDR3 region has the DNA TGTGCCAGCAGCGCCGTTGGCTACGTCAAGTCAGCCCTCCACTTT.

At least ten counts were recorded for this clonotype. The chain is built from TRBV4-3 and TRBJ1-1, with D unresolved. Per the germline V gene, CDR1 is LGHNA and CDR2 is YSLEER. Deletions cut 0 bases from V and 4 bases from J, with 15 bases between. There are 16 residues in the CDR3. The CDR3 DNA is TGCGCCAGCAGCCAAGATCTTGCCAGTTCGGGCACTGAAGCTTTCTTT. This gives the protein CASSQDLASSGTEAFF.

V usage is TRBV7-2 and J usage is TRBJ2-5; 7 nucleotides agree with TRBD1. The CDR3 totals 16 residues. The trim removed 1 base at V and 4 bases at J, leaving 9 bases unmatched. Germline-derived CDR1 and CDR2 are SGHTA and FQGNSA. Here the CDR3 reads CASSLVGTELGETQYF. As DNA, the CDR3 is TGTGCCAGCAGCTTAGTCGGGACAGAGTTGGGAGAGACCCAGTACTTC.

The genes are TRBV20-1 and TRBJ2-5; D possibly corresponds to TRBD1 (5 bases). Per germline, CDR1 DFQATT and CDR2 SNEGSKA (reference sequence). This CDR3 contains 12 residues. The CDR3: CGTITQGETQYF. The CDR3 nucleotides read TGCGGTACTATAACGCAGGGCGAGACCCAGTACTTC.

This clonotype was counted only a few times. A read error may account for a junction end that differs from germline. V is TRBV7-8 and J is TRBJ2-1; 10 nucleotides agree with TRBD1. Germline V lookup: CDR1 SGHVS, CDR2 FQNEAQ. CDR3 size: 15 residues. Here the CDR3 reads CASSLGQGAPNQQFF. The CDR3 nucleotides read TGTGCCAGCAGCTTAGGACAGGGGGCCCCCAATCAGCAGTTCTTC. The variable domain in full, with the rest retrieved from reference TRBV7-8 and TRBJ2-1, is GAGVSQSPRYKVAKRGQDVALRCDPISGHVSLFWYQQALGQGPEFLTYFQNEAQLDKSGLPSDRFFAERPEGSVSTLKIQRTQQEDSAVYLCASSLGQGAPNQQFFGPGTRLTVL.

This clonotype came up many times. This chain connects TRBV12-5 to TRBJ2-3; D might be TRBD1 (5 bases). The CDR3 is 15 amino acids. The germline V and J ends were trimmed by 1 base and 3 bases, with 11 bases remaining between them. The V gene's germline CDR1 is LGHNT and CDR2 FRNRAP. CDR3 in amino acids: CASGLARVLTDTQYF. The DNA for the CDR3 is TGTGCTAGTGGTTTGGCCAGGGTTCTTACAGATACGCAGTATTTT.

The rearrangement joins TRBV20-1 to TRBJ2-7, with 11 bases that match TRBD1. V was pared by 3 bases and J by 6 bases, with 4 bases of the junction left unmatched. The length of the CDR3 is 13 residues. Germline loops: CDR1 DFQATT, CDR2 SNEGSKA (reference sequence). Written as DNA, the CDR3 is TGCAGTGCTAGGTGGGACAGGGGGTTCGAGCAGTACTTC. It codes for CSARWDRGFEQYF.

This clonotype is deemed medium-sized. The genes are TRBV20-1 and TRBJ2-2; D uncertain. The CDR3 loop spans 11 amino acids. From germline, CDR1 is DFQATT and CDR2 SNEGSKA (reference sequence). V lost 3 bases and J lost 5, with 4 bases in between. The CDR3 region has the DNA TGCAGTGCTAGCAGGACCGGGGAGCTGTTTTTT. It encodes CSASRTGELFF.

The chain joins TRBV5-4 to TRBJ1-2; D perhaps matches TRBD1 (6 bases). CDR3 size: 15 residues. With 1 base removed from V and 5 bases from J, the gap between germline ends came to 15 bases. In germline, CDR1 is SGHNT, CDR2 YYREEE (reference sequence). CDR3 nucleotide sequence: TGTGCCAGCAGCTTGAGTCTTCCCAGGGGTTATGGCTACACCTTC. It translates to CASSLSLPRGYGYTF.

This clonotype appeared a few times. At one of its ends the junction is not consistent with the germline gene, which may arise from a read error. V usage is TRBV2 and J usage is TRBJ1-2; D uncertain. Germline CDR1 is SNHLY and CDR2 is FYNNEI. This CDR3 is built from 14 residues. The chain's CDR3 is CASSLNFRNYGYTF. In DNA form, the CDR3 reads TGCGCCAGCAGCCTAAACTTCCGAAACTATGGCTACACCTTC. The whole variable domain, remainder taken from reference TRBV2 and TRBJ1-2, is EPEVTQTPSHQVTQMGQEVILRCVPISNHLYFYWYRQILGQKVEFLVSFYNNEISEKSEIFDDQFSVERPDGSNFTLKIRSTKLEDSAMYFCASSLNFRNYGYTFGSGTRLTVV.

This clonotype was detected ten times or more. This chain connects TRBV6-4 to TRBJ2-7; D is possibly TRBD1 or TRBD2 (5 bases each). Germline CDR1 reads MRHNA; CDR2 reads SNTAGT. The CDR3 runs 16 residues. V was trimmed by 4 bases and J by 0 bases, leaving 16 bases between them. CDR3 protein: CASSGRPGQNSYEQYF. CDR3 nucleotide sequence: TGTGCCAGCAGTGGAAGACCGGGGCAGAACTCCTACGAGCAGTACTTC.

This clonotype is termed medium-sized. At one boundary the junction diverges from the germline segment, which might be a read error. The chain is built from TRBV20-1 and TRBJ2-7; TRBD2 matches 7 bases. Looked up from germline, CDR1 is DFQATT and CDR2 is SNEGSKA (reference sequence). There are 14 residues in the CDR3. CDR3 nucleotides: TGCAGTCCTAGTCCCCGGGAGGACTCCTACGAGCAGTACTTC. This gives the protein CSPSPREDSYEQYF.

This clonotype was detected many times. This chain links TRBV5-4 with TRBJ2-5; 10 nucleotides line up with TRBD1. V was clipped by 3 bases and J by 2 bases; unmatched bases: 7. This CDR3 comprises 16 residues. Looked up from germline, CDR1 is SGHNT and CDR2 is YYREEE (reference sequence). The DNA of the CDR3 is TGTGCCAGCAGCTACCCCGGGACAGGGGCACAAGAGACCCAGTACTTC. Protein product: CASSYPGTGAQETQYF.

The V call is TRBV20-1, the J call TRBJ1-1, with unresolved D. Germline CDR1 DFQATT, CDR2 SNEGSKA (reference sequence). Trimming took 4 bases from V and 7 from J, leaving 13 bases between them. CDR3 length: 12 amino acids. The CDR3 region is CSANHPGGEAFF. CDR3 coding DNA: TGCAGTGCTAACCACCCGGGAGGTGAAGCTTTCTTT.

This chain uses TRBV19 with TRBJ2-1; 8 nucleotides match TRBD2. The CDR3 totals 17 residues. V shed 3 bases, J shed 7 bases, and the junction held 14 bases outside the gene matches. Germline V gene lookup returns CDR1 LNHDA and CDR2 SQIVND (reference sequence). CDR3: CASSMRRASGYYNEQFF. The DNA of the CDR3 is TGTGCCAGTAGTATGAGAAGGGCTAGCGGGTATTATAATGAGCAGTTCTTC.

The rearrangement links TRBV9 to TRBJ2-5; 9 bases match TRBD1. CDR3 length: 14 amino acids. Germline loops: CDR1 SGDLS, CDR2 YYNGEE. The V gene end was trimmed by 5 bases and the J gene end by 5 bases; junction bases not matched to a gene: 7. This CDR3 is CASRAGTGRETQYF. CDR3 in DNA: TGTGCCAGCAGAGCCGGGACAGGGAGGGAGACCCAGTACTTC.

V usage is TRBV7-8 and J usage is TRBJ1-4; D not certain. Trimming stripped 7 bases from V and 5 bases from J, with 14 bases between. CDR1 is SGHVS and CDR2 is FQNEAQ in the germline V gene. There are 14 residues in the CDR3. Written as DNA, the CDR3 is TGTGCCAGCACCTCACTAGGGTTCAATGAAAAACTGTTTTTT. Amino acids: CASTSLGFNEKLFF.

This clonotype was recorded many times. The chain uses TRBV9 and TRBJ1-4; D is possibly TRBD1 (5 bases). The CDR3 runs to 18 residues. Germline V gene data show CDR1 as SGDLS and CDR2 as YYNGEE. The germline V and J ends were trimmed by 3 bases and 1 base, with 19 bases remaining between them. CDR3 coding DNA: TGTGCCAGCAGCGCAAGGGACGGGTTGCCTGGAACTAATGAAAAACTGTTTTTT. Translating gives CASSARDGLPGTNEKLFF.

With respect to this clonotype: This CDR3 is missing its conserved last phenylalanine or tryptophan, likely due to a read error. J is TRBJ2-5 and V is TRBV6-2 or TRBV6-3; 8 bases line up with TRBD1. Germline trimming cut 11 bases from V and 5 bases from J; bases unmatched to any gene: 10. This CDR3 is built from 13 residues. CDR1 is MNHEY and CDR2 is SVGEGT in the germline V gene. DNA of the CDR3: TGTGCCCACGCGCAGGGGGCGAGGGAGACCCAGTACCTC. Its translation is CAHAQGARETQYL.

Points on this clonotype: At one end the junction does not follow the germline gene, possibly because of a read error. The J gene is TRBJ2-7, the V gene TRBV5-1, with D unclear. Germline-derived CDR1 and CDR2 are SGHRS and YFSETQ. CDR3 size: 13 residues. CDR3 in amino acids: CASNLDLLGEQYF. The CDR3, as DNA: TGCGCCAGCAACTTGGATCTCCTGGGCGAGCAGTACTTC.

J is TRBJ2-5 and V is TRBV7-9, with 10 bases aligning to TRBD2. The CDR3 has 19 amino acids. With 8 bases clipped from V and 4 bases from J, the junction kept 22 bases outside the gene matches. Per germline, CDR1 SEHNR and CDR2 FQNEAQ (reference sequence). CDR3 DNA sequence: TGTGCCAGCCAATCCCCGGGGGTGCTAGCGGGAGTAGGGGGAGAGACCCAGTACTTC. It is translated as CASQSPGVLAGVGGETQYF.

The V and J genes are TRBV2 and TRBJ1-1; D perhaps matches TRBD1 (5 bases). Germline V gives CDR1 SNHLY, CDR2 FYNNEI. Trimming removed 4 bases from V and 3 bases from J, with 18 bases in between. The CDR3 covers 16 residues. The CDR3 DNA reads TGTGCCAGCAGTGGGACTAGCGGGACCGGCTACACTGAAGCTTTCTTT. Translating it yields CASSGTSGTGYTEAFF.

By share, this clonotype counts as medium-sized. The rearrangement uses TRBV29-1 and TRBJ1-2; tentative D call: TRBD1 (6 bases). The germline V and J ends were trimmed by 0 bases and 6 bases, with 11 bases remaining between them. Germline-derived CDR1 and CDR2 are SQVTM and ANQGSEA. The CDR3 contains 13 residues. This chain's CDR3 is CSVEELRGNGYTF. DNA for the CDR3: TGCAGCGTTGAAGAGCTCAGGGGTAATGGCTACACCTTC.

This clonotype appeared many times. The chain carries TRBV20-1 and TRBJ1-2; a weak D match, TRBD1 (6 bases). This CDR3 has 15 amino acids. Germline CDR1 DFQATT, CDR2 SNEGSKA (reference sequence). Trimming removed 5 bases from V and 3 bases from J, with 19 bases in between. CDR3 residues: CSASGATGFDYGYTF. DNA of the CDR3: TGCAGTGCTTCAGGGGCCACAGGGTTTGACTATGGCTACACCTTC.

This clonotype has at least ten counts. The V gene is TRBV5-4, the J gene TRBJ1-6; possibly TRBD1 for D (6 bases). In germline, CDR1 is SGHNT, CDR2 YYREEE (reference sequence). V lost 4 bases and J lost 5, with 19 bases in between. The CDR3 runs to 17 residues. CDR3 sequence reads: CASSPEPQTGDNSPLHF. The CDR3 region has the DNA TGTGCCAGCAGCCCCGAACCACAGACAGGAGATAATTCACCCCTCCACTTT.

The gene calls are TRBV5-6 and TRBJ1-6; 7 bases are shared with TRBD1. The V gene's germline CDR1 is SGHDT and CDR2 YYEEEE. This CDR3 has 15 residues. The junction had 12 bases not matched to a gene; V was cut back by 7 bases and J by 8 bases. CDR3 sequence: CASYMRRGRYSPLHF. The CDR3 DNA reads TGTGCCAGCTATATGAGGAGGGGGCGGTATTCACCCCTCCACTTT.